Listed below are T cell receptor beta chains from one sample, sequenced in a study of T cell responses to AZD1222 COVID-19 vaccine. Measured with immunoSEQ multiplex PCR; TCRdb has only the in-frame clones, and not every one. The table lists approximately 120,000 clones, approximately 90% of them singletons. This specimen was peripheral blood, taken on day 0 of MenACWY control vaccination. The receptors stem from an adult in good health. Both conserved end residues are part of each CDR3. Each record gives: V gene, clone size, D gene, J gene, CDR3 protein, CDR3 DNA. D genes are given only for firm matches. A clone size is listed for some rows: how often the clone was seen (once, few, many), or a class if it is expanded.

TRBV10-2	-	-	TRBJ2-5	CASSPVGSEQETQYF	TGCGCCAGCAGCCCTGTTGGGAGTGAGCAAGAGACCCAGTACTTC
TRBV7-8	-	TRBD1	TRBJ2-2	CASTRQGVSGTGELFF	TGTGCCAGCACCCGTCAGGGGGTATCGGGCACCGGGGAGCTGTTTTTT
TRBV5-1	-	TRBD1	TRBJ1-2	CASSLRTGSNYGYTF	TGCGCCAGCAGCCTACGGACAGGGTCCAACTATGGCTACACCTTC
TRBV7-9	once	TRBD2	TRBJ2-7	CASSPVQSGSRYEQYF	TGTGCCAGCAGCCCCGTCCAAAGCGGGAGTCGCTACGAGCAGTACTTC
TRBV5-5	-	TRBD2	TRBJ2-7	CASSLVAGAVQYF	TGTGCCAGCAGCTTGGTGGCGGGAGCGGTGCAGTACTTC
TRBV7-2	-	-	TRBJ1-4	CASSFRSLDGEKLFF	TGTGCCAGCAGCTTTAGGAGTCTGGATGGGGAAAAACTGTTTTTT
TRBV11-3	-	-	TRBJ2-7	CASSLDSTENYEQYF	TGTGCCAGCAGCTTAGATAGTACAGAAAATTACGAGCAGTACTTC
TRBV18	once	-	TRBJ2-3	CASSQNSGETDTQYF	TGTGCCAGCTCCCAAAACTCAGGGGAGACAGATACGCAGTATTTT
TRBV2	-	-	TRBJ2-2	CASSEEGTGELFF	TGTGCCAGCAGTGAAGAGGGCACCGGGGAGCTGTTTTTT
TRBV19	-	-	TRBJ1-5	CASSYNPGAGLYF	TGTGCCAGTAGTTATAACCCGGGGGCCGGATTGTACTTT
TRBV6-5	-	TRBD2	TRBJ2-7	CASSYSIAGLVYEQYF	TGTGCCAGCAGTTACTCGATCGCGGGACTAGTCTACGAGCAGTACTTC
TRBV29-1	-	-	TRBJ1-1	CSVVLKTEAFF	TGCAGCGTTGTCTTGAAGACTGAAGCTTTCTTT
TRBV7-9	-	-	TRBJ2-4	CASSPEKDKNIQYF	TGTGCCAGCAGCCCAGAGAAGGACAAAAACATTCAGTACTTC
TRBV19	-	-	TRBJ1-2	CASSPGGNYGYTF	TGTGCCAGTAGTCCTGGGGGGAATTATGGCTACACCTTC
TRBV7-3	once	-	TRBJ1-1	CASSLLPAGNTEAFF	TGTGCCAGCAGCCTACTCCCAGCGGGGAACACTGAAGCTTTCTTT
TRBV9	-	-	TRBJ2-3	CASSVDGATDTQYF	TGTGCCAGCAGCGTAGATGGGGCCACAGATACGCAGTATTTT
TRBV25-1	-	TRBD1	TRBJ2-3	CASSGPPGQVGDTQYF	TGTGCCAGCAGTGGCCCTCCCGGACAGGTTGGAGATACGCAGTATTTT
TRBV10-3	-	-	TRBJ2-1	CAIRGLDDEQFF	TGTGCCATCAGGGGACTTGACGATGAGCAGTTCTTC
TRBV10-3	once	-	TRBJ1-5	CAISEGGHNSNQPQHF	TGTGCCATCAGTGAAGGGGGACACAATAGCAATCAGCCCCAGCATTTT
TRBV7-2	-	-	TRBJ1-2	CASSFGSQGNGYTF	TGTGCCAGCAGCTTTGGCAGCCAAGGGAATGGCTACACCTTC
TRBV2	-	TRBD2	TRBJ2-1	CASSPGLAGNEQFF	TGTGCCAGCAGTCCGGGACTAGCGGGCAATGAGCAGTTCTTC
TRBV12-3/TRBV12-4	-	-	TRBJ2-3	CASSLTDTQYF	TGTGCCAGCAGTCTCACAGATACGCAGTATTTT
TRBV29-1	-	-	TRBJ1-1	CSAQSAVGTEAFF	TGCAGCGCCCAAAGTGCCGTAGGCACTGAAGCTTTCTTT
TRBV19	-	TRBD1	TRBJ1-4	CASSTLQGFLF	TGTGCCAGTAGTACACTACAGGGGTTTCTTTTT
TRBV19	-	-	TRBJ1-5	CASGWGVARQPQHF	TGTGCCAGTGGGTGGGGGGTGGCTCGTCAGCCCCAGCATTTT
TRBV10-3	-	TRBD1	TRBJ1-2	CAIRSEQGAEDGYTF	TGTGCCATCAGGTCGGAACAGGGGGCGGAGGACGGCTACACCTTC
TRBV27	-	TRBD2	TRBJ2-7	CASSLSRAGGLFYEQYF	TGTGCCAGCAGTTTATCTCGCGCGGGAGGTTTATTTTACGAGCAGTACTTC
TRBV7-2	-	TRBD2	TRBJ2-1	CASSPNQLAGGGEQFF	TGTGCCAGCAGCCCAAACCAACTAGCGGGAGGGGGGGAGCAGTTCTTC
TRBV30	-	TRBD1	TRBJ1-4	CAWESDRDVEGWARKLFF	TGTGCCTGGGAGTCGGACAGGGATGTCGAGGGATGGGCGAGAAAACTGTTTTTT
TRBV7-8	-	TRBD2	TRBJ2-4	CASSRAGEGAKNIQYF	TGTGCCAGCAGCCGTGCGGGGGAGGGAGCCAAAAACATTCAGTACTTC
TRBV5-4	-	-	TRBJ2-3	CASSLGFGGTSTDTQYF	TGTGCCAGCAGCTTGGGGTTCGGCGGTACTAGCACAGATACGCAGTATTTT
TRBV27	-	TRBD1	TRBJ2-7	CASSFPNRGRYEQYF	TGTGCCAGCAGTTTCCCTAACAGGGGCAGGTACGAGCAGTACTTC
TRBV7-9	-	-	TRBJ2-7	CASSLGEGGQQYF	TGTGCCAGCAGCTTAGGGGAAGGCGGGCAGCAGTACTTC
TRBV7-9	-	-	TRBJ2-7	CAIAASGEQYF	TGTGCCATCGCCGCATCAGGCGAGCAGTACTTC
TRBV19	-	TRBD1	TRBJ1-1	CASSIGLTGTGENTEAFF	TGTGCCAGTAGTATAGGCTTGACGGGGACAGGGGAGAACACTGAAGCTTTCTTT
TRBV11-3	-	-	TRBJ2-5	CASSAQGVQETQYF	TGTGCCAGCAGCGCACAGGGAGTTCAAGAGACCCAGTACTTC
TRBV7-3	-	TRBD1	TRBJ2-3	CASSAAPGTGPDTQYF	TGTGCCAGCAGCGCAGCCCCCGGGACAGGGCCAGATACGCAGTATTTT
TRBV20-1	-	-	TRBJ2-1	CSAQYNEQFF	TGCAGTGCTCAGTACAATGAGCAGTTCTTC
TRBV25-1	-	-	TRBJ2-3	CASSDTRSSDTQYF	TGTGCCAGCAGTGATACCCGTTCGTCAGATACGCAGTATTTT
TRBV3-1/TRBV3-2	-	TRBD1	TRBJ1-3	CASSPGTGLLRYSGNTIYF	TGTGCCAGCAGCCCAGGGACAGGCCTTCTGAGGTACTCTGGAAACACCATATATTTT
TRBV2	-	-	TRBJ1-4	CASRIREKLFF	TGTGCCAGCCGGATAAGAGAAAAACTGTTTTTT
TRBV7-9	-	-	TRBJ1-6	CASSQRGESPLHF	TGTGCCAGCAGCCAGAGGGGAGAATCACCCCTCCACTTT
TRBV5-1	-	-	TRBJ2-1	CASSLDGERYNEQFF	TGCGCCAGCAGCTTGGATGGCGAAAGGTACAATGAGCAGTTCTTC